Given below is one TCR beta chain in context. The entry originates in a study of identical twins. After removal of 5 bases from V and 6 bases from J, the junction contained 17 bases not matched to a gene. The CDR3 contains 17 residues. TCRdb reanalysed the 5' RACE reads using MiXCR and keeps one entry per CDR3 protein. The table has hundreds of thousands of distinct CDR3 sequences, roughly 18% seen once; the top ten hold 10% to 15%. These data also featured in a second study, about T cells expressing NK-cell markers.

The receptor comes from a woman aged 18-29 years in good health. This chain uses TRBV12-3 or TRBV12-4 with TRBJ1-2; 8 nucleotides align to TRBD1. Input material: PBMCs. CDR3 nucleotide sequence: TGTGCCAGCAGTCCGAGCCCCGGGACAGGCTTCGATAATGGCTACACCTTC. Translating it yields CASSPSPGTGFDNGYTF.